This TCR beta chain was obtained from a study of cytomegalovirus exposure and HLA in healthy donors. Vbeta (60) and Jbeta (13) primers were used in the PCR. In the original workflow: In a later analysis, 80 million or so unique TCR beta chains included roughly 11 million shared by two or more donors. Assay: immunoSEQ multiplex PCR; the TCRdb copy retains only in-frame clones and omits some. D and trimming come from the DNA, and the V and J calls and clone size come from that table. The top ten hold roughly 4.8% of the sample, which has 180,000 or so clones, around 80% seen once. The CDR3 has 15 amino acids. The germline CDR1 and CDR2 sequences are SGDLS and YYNGEE. The V and J ends lost 0 bases and 5 bases, in that order; junction bases with no gene match: 7.

This TCR was sampled from a woman aged 45-65 years in good health and CMV-seropositive. The gene calls are TRBV9 and TRBJ2-7, with 8 bases matching TRBD2. Material for sequencing was PBMCs. The CDR3 DNA sequence: TGTGCCAGCAGCGTAGAGGGGACTAGGTTACACGAGCAGTACTTC. Protein sequence: CASSVEGTRLHEQYF.